This T cell receptor (beta chain) is drawn from a study of blood T cells in healthy people across ages. Study results and caveats: The long-lived group displayed more naive CD4+ cells, plus higher diversity, than the aged donors did. Age showed a roughly linear inverse relationship with TCR beta diversity per million T cells.

V was trimmed by 3 bases and J by 2 bases, leaving 11 bases between them. Germline V gene sequence: CDR1 SGDLS, CDR2 YYNGEE. The CDR3 consists of 15 residues. A second about 6 to 12 cycle PCR used barcoded and J-beta primers. Each CDR3 protein is one row after TCRdb ran MiXCR on the 5' RACE reads. This sample has about 1.5 million distinct CDR3 sequences, with approximately 42% found just once. Only a few counts were recorded for this clonotype. What it recognizes is unknown. The chain couples TRBV9 to TRBJ1-4, with a tentative D call TRBD1 (6 bases). The source of this sequence is a young woman in good health. Sequencing was performed on blood. CDR3 nucleotide sequence: TGTGCCAGCAGCGCTACAGGGATGACTAATGAAAAACTGTTTTTT. It is translated as CASSATGMTNEKLFF.